These T cell receptor beta chains were read from a single sample in a study of cytomegalovirus exposure and HLA in healthy donors. Profiling relied on immunoSEQ multiplex PCR, and the TCRdb table lists in-frame clones only, not all of them. The top ten clones hold 1.4% to 1.5% of a sample with roughly 170,000 clones, about three quarters of them seen once. The source material was PBMCs. These receptor sequences come from a woman aged 25 to 39 in good health and CMV-seropositive. CDR3s include the opening cysteine and the closing phenylalanine or tryptophan.

16 TRBJ2-3 TRBV9 CASSAFTSGRTDTQYF
15 TRBJ1-3 TRBV5-1 CASSLGTGSGNTIYF
13 TRBJ1-1 TRBV6-1 CASKGHENTEAFF
14 TRBJ1-1 TRBV30 CAWSYGTGGTEAFF
16 TRBJ2-7 TRBV7-8 CASSLEQLAGPHEQYF
13 TRBJ1-5 TRBV4-3 CASSGGDNQPQHF
14 TRBJ1-1 TRBV30 CAWSSKGWNTEAFF
14 TRBJ1-1 TRBV6-5 CASRLVGGNTEAFF
13 TRBJ1-1 TRBV5-1 CASSLAGDTEAFF
14 TRBJ2-7 TRBV9 CASSVGGESYEQYF
16 TRBJ2-2 TRBV9 CASSVTGEGLAGELFF
14 TRBJ2-7 TRBV7-2 CASNQKGVSYEQYF
14 TRBJ1-2 TRBV6-1 CASSEATGVGGYTF
18 TRBJ2-6 TRBV27 CASGPLQVISSGANVLTF
14 TRBJ1-1 TRBV9 CASSARDLNTEAFF
17 TRBJ1-3 TRBV11-3 CASSAKLTGGSGNTIYF
16 TRBJ2-2 TRBV7-7 CASSTSIGRYAGELFF
16 TRBJ2-5 TRBV27 CASSSTRDRGGETQYF
14 TRBJ2-7 TRBV2 CASSDRAGHYEQYF
17 TRBJ2-1 TRBV4-1 CASSQDLRASGSHEQFF
15 TRBJ2-3 TRBV2 CASSKGVSGTDTQYF
15 TRBJ1-3 TRBV6-1 CASSDLEGTGNTIYF
14 TRBJ1-4 TRBV12-2 CASRLKRVREKLFF
12 TRBJ2-1 TRBV4-1 CASSQDGTWQFF
16 TRBJ2-7 TRBV5-6 CASSYPPGQGDYEQYF
16 TRBJ1-6 TRBV11-2 CASSLEGGLALSPLHF
17 TRBJ1-6 TRBV7-8 CASSDRPLGVGNSPLHF
13 TRBJ1-5 TRBV6-5 CASSYRRNQPQHF
14 TRBJ1-4 TRBV5-1 CASSSTGTGEKLFF
15 TRBJ2-1 TRBV6-5 CASSLGGQGVYEQFF
17 TRBJ1-1 TRBV5-6 CASSWGTGGGFRTEAFF
13 TRBJ1-2 TRBV30 CAWSPGRVHGYTF
20 TRBJ2-3 TRBV4-3 CASSQDPGVSGRRISDTQYF
15 TRBJ2-5 TRBV27 CASSLFSGSGETQYF
14 TRBJ2-3 TRBV28 CASSLSGNTDTQYF
15 TRBJ2-7 TRBV5-1 CASSLSSGTSYEQYF
14 TRBJ1-2 TRBV12-5 CASGLSGGDYGYTF
15 TRBJ1-1 TRBV10-3 CAISVTGQGSTEAFF
18 TRBJ2-1 TRBV5-1 CASSLASRLAGGYNEQFF
13 TRBJ1-1 TRBV9 CASSPSGSAEAFF
12 TRBJ2-1 TRBV19 CASSLGKRGQFF
19 TRBJ2-6 TRBV4-2 CASSQGGTGGAAGANVLTF
14 TRBJ1-2 TRBV7-2 CASFSGQGANGYTF
14 TRBJ1-4 TRBV19 CASSVGQGNEKLFF
14 TRBJ2-5 TRBV5-7 CASSSGQGKETQYF
15 TRBJ2-1 TRBV6-4 CASSELGQDYNEQFF
16 TRBJ2-5 TRBV5-4 CASSERGLAGLETQYF
16 TRBJ2-1 TRBV5-1 CASSWVTSGSVNEQFF
12 TRBJ2-2 TRBV7-8 CASSLSTGELFF
14 TRBJ2-1 TRBV4-2 CASSQGPSSDEQFF
15 TRBJ2-5 TRBV6-1 CASSAPGEGQETQYF
14 TRBJ2-7 TRBV5-1 CASSLAGAPNEQYF
16 TRBJ2-4 TRBV27 CASRTISGKGENIQYF
13 TRBJ2-7 TRBV27 CASSLAGPYEQYF
15 TRBJ2-2 TRBV7-9 CASSPFMSGAGELFF
15 TRBJ1-1 TRBV30 CAWSSGQGSGTEAFF
15 TRBJ2-1 TRBV11-3 CASSLGTGRRNEQFF